The rows below give T cell receptor beta chains drawn from one sample of a study of molecular identifiers for immune sequencing clone quantification. One entry per CDR3 protein, called by TCRdb with MiXCR from the PCR reads. The top ten clones hold 0.85% to 0.9% of a sample with about 640,000 distinct CDR3 sequences, less than 20% of them seen once. Sequenced sample: naive CD8+ T cells from blood, with Jurkat cell RNA spiked in. The receptors were sampled from a human donor in good health. Some libraries in this study had Jurkat cell RNA spiked in. Each CDR3 is given with its conserved first and last residue. The D gene is left open where the match is weak. Size is omitted from some rows. Given values are once, few, many or a class for expanded clones.

TRBV6-1	-	many	TRBJ1-6	TGTGCCAGCAATCGGGAACGCTCCTATAATTCACCCCTCCACTTT	CASNRERSYNSPLHF
TRBV12-3/TRBV12-4	TRBD1	many	TRBJ1-1	TGTGCCAGCGGGACAGGACGGGACACTGAAGCTTTCTTT	CASGTGRDTEAFF
TRBV4-1	-	many	TRBJ2-5	TGCGCCAGCAGCCAAGATCGGGGTTCTCAAGAGACCCAGTACTTC	CASSQDRGSQETQYF
TRBV3-1	-	many	TRBJ2-6	TGTGCCAGCAGCCAAGAGTCTCCAGGGGATTCCAACGTCCTGACTTTC	CASSQESPGDSNVLTF
TRBV19	TRBD2	many	TRBJ2-1	TGTGCCAGTAGTCCCGGGACTAGAACCTCCGGTGAGCAGTTCTTC	CASSPGTRTSGEQFF
TRBV7-9	-	-	TRBJ2-3	TGTGCCAGCAGCCCCAGGGGCAGCACAGATACGCAGTATTTT	CASSPRGSTDTQYF
TRBV7-9	-	few	TRBJ2-1	TGTGCCAGCAGCTTAGGCTCTGTGAGCTCCTACAATGAGCAGTTCTTC	CASSLGSVSSYNEQFF
TRBV5-8	-	-	TRBJ2-1	TGTGCCAGCAGCCGACCAGCGGCAGGCGTGGATCAGTTCTTC	CASSRPAAGVDQFF
TRBV7-9	-	-	TRBJ2-1	TGTGCCAGCAGCTTCACGTCCCCTGTGGATGAGCAGTTCTTC	CASSFTSPVDEQFF
TRBV6-2/TRBV6-3	-	-	TRBJ2-2	TGTGCCAGCAGGGTGACTTTGAACACCGGGGAGCTGTTTTTT	CASRVTLNTGELFF
TRBV13	TRBD1	many	TRBJ2-6	TGTGCCAGCAGCAGCCGGGACAGGGTAGACTCTGGGGCCAACGTCCTGACTTTC	CASSSRDRVDSGANVLTF
TRBV2	TRBD1	many	TRBJ1-1	TGTGCCAGGACTTGGACAGGGAAGAACCTGGACACTGAAGCTTTCTTT	CARTWTGKNLDTEAFF
TRBV20-1	-	few	TRBJ2-3	TGCAGTGCTAGAGTACGAGTAGGAGCTATGGGGAACACAGATACGCAGTATTTT	CSARVRVGAMGNTDTQYF
TRBV24-1	-	many	TRBJ2-3	TGTGCCACCAGTGATTTAGCGGACTCTAGCACAGATACGCAGTATTTT	CATSDLADSSTDTQYF
TRBV4-3	-	many	TRBJ1-6	TGCGCCAGCAGCCAAGATTGGCAGGGTAATTCACCCCTCCACTTT	CASSQDWQGNSPLHF
TRBV11-2	-	-	TRBJ2-1	TGTGCCAGCAGCTTAGTAAGGGGGGACTACAATGAGCAGTTCTTC	CASSLVRGDYNEQFF
TRBV19	-	-	TRBJ1-1	TGTGCCAGTAGTATAACCGCCGACATGAACACCGAAGCTTCCTTT	CASSITADMNTEASF
TRBV6-5	-	many	TRBJ1-1	TGTGCCAGCAGTTACTCGGGGCCACAGCAAGCTTTCTTT	CASSYSGPQQAFF
TRBV5-8	-	-	TRBJ2-6	TGTGCCAGCAGCTTGGAGGGCTACCAGAGCTTCATAGGGGCCAACGTCCTGACTTTC	CASSLEGYQSFIGANVLTF
TRBV4-3	-	-	TRBJ1-5	TGCGCCAGCAGCCAAGATAGGGCACGCAATCAGCCCCAGCATTTT	CASSQDRARNQPQHF
TRBV18	-	-	TRBJ1-1	TGTGCCAGCTCACCAACGCCGGGACATACGAACACTGAAGCTTTCTTT	CASSPTPGHTNTEAFF
TRBV12-3/TRBV12-4	-	many	TRBJ2-2	TGTGCCAGCACCCTATCCCCCGGGGAGCTGTTTTTT	CASTLSPGELFF
TRBV6-6	-	many	TRBJ1-1	TGTGCCAGCAGTTACCTCGGTTACACTGAAGCTTTCTTT	CASSYLGYTEAFF
TRBV5-4	TRBD1	many	TRBJ2-7	TGTGCCAGCAGCGACACCGGGACAGGAACCTACGAGCAGTACTTC	CASSDTGTGTYEQYF
TRBV6-2/TRBV6-3	-	many	TRBJ2-5	TGTGCCAGCAGTTACTCGAAAGAGGGCCAACAAGAGACCCAGTACTTC	CASSYSKEGQQETQYF
TRBV14	-	once	TRBJ1-2	TGTGCCAGCAGCCATCTAGGGAACAATGGCTACACCTTC	CASSHLGNNGYTF
TRBV9	-	few	TRBJ1-4	TGTGCCAGCAGCGGTTTGGAAACAACTAATGAAAAACTGTTTTTT	CASSGLETTNEKLFF
TRBV27	-	many	TRBJ1-5	TGTGCCAGCAGTGCGGTCAGCAATCAGCCCCAGCATTTT	CASSAVSNQPQHF
TRBV6-5	TRBD1	-	TRBJ2-7	TGTGCCAGCAGTTACCGGACAGGCGATTACGAGCAGTACTTC	CASSYRTGDYEQYF
TRBV27	TRBD2	few	TRBJ2-7	TGTGCCAGCAGCAGCGGGGGATACGAGCGGTACTTC	CASSSGGYERYF
TRBV25-1	-	few	TRBJ1-2	TGTGCCAGCAGTGAGAAATTTGGACCGGGCTCTAACTATGGCTACACCTTC	CASSEKFGPGSNYGYTF